The clone carrying this T cell receptor beta chain qualifies as medium-sized. The target antigen is unknown. The data originate from a study of CD4+ T cells in melanoma. Findings and caveats of the study: A reported correlation linked neoantigen-specific CD4+ T cells to CD8+, macrophage and B cell function. Neoantigen-specific CD4+ T cells in melanoma reportedly had diverse differentiation states.

Method: immunoSEQ multiplex PCR; TCRdb's copy keeps in-frame clones and lacks some. The repertoire includes about 9,600 clones, around 67% of them detected once, and about 23% sits in the top ten. Germline CDR1 SGHRS, CDR2 YFSETQ. CDR3 length: 16 residues. The V and J ends lost 7 bases and 8 bases, in that order; junction bases with no gene match: 18. This rearrangement joins TRBV5-1 to TRBJ1-2; 9 bases are shared with TRBD1. This TCR derives from a human donor with melanoma. Specimen: cells from a culture (not recorded whether cultured in vitro). CDR3 sequence: CASANQPGQGSGGYTF. CDR3 DNA sequence: TGCGCCAGCGCCAATCAACCCGGACAGGGGTCGGGCGGCTACACCTTC.